The TCR beta chain under discussion was sequenced for a study of PD-1 blockade in classical Hodgkin lymphoma. Study-wide results and limits: CD8+ TCR diversity did not rise significantly by C4D1, unlike CD4+. Whatever underlies the repertoire differences (possibly disease activity or prior therapy) remains undefined. The baseline diversity of complete responders showed similarity to that of newly diagnosed patients.

Some clones are missing from TCRdb's copy, which holds only in-frame ones; the method was immunoSEQ multiplex PCR. Of roughly 150,000 clones in the sample, 78% were seen once. After autologous stem cell transplantation all patients relapsed, and prior brentuximab vedotin exposure differed between cohorts. Best responses fell into complete response, partial response or progressive disease. About this clone: The antigen is undetermined.

This receptor was taken from a human donor with classical Hodgkin lymphoma. This material consisted of peripheral blood mononuclear cells (PBMCs), taken before the second cycle of nivolumab.

This CDR3 reads CASTRHANTGELFF. The CDR3 nucleotides are TGTGCCAGCACGCGACACGCGAACACCGGGGAGCTGTTTTTT. The chain recombines TRBV6-6 with TRBJ2-2; no firm D call. V was trimmed by 7 bases and J by 0 bases, leaving 9 bases between them. Germline V gene sequence: CDR1 MNHNY, CDR2 SVGAGI (reference sequence). The length of the CDR3 is 14 residues.